This TCR beta chain was sequenced for a study of long-term antiretroviral therapy in people with HIV. CDR1 is DFQATT, CDR2 SNEGSKA, per germline (reference sequence). The CDR3 is made up of 11 amino acids. Trimming removed 4 bases from V and 5 bases from J, with 8 bases in between. Researchers ran immunoSEQ v3.0 at survey level. The table came from immunoSEQ multiplex PCR; TCRdb's copy has only in-frame clones and leaves some out. The sample lists some 21,000 clones; 82% were seen once. The chain couples TRBV20-1 to TRBJ1-2, with D possibly TRBD1 on 6 matching bases. The sequence came from a man aged 50 to 59 with HIV. Sequencing used unsorted PBMCs, obtained at the start of antiretroviral therapy. The CDR3 sequence: CSATGVYGYTF. For the CDR3, the DNA is TGCAGTGCTACAGGGGTGTATGGCTACACCTTC.